The 14 T cell receptor beta chains below come from one sample, sequenced in a study of CD8+ T cells in alopecia areata. The treatment denotes: oral pan-JAK inhibitor, 5-10 mg twice daily. RNA extraction was followed by reverse transcription into cDNA, which acted as the sequencing template. Assay: immunoSEQ multiplex PCR; the TCRdb copy retains only in-frame clones and omits some. The data show about 210,000 clones, 64% seen once. The sample in question was CD4+ T cells sorted from blood, obtained at week 4, from a patient treated with tofacitinib. The receptors shown here come from a human donor with alopecia areata.

The chain joins TRBV30 to TRBJ2-7, with 8 bases identical to TRBD1. The CDR3 extends over 17 amino acids. From germline, CDR1 is GTSNPN and CDR2 SVGIG (reference sequence). V was clipped by 0 bases and J by 7 bases; unmatched bases: 17. CDR3: CAWSVLKVATGVREQYF. In DNA, the CDR3 is TGTGCCTGGAGTGTACTTAAGGTGGCGACAGGGGTTAGAGAGCAGTACTTC.

This chain connects TRBV10-3 to TRBJ2-3; D is perhaps TRBD1 or TRBD2 (6 bases each). Trimming stripped 6 bases from V and 1 base from J, with 8 bases between. The germline V gene has CDR1 ENHRY and CDR2 SYGVKD. The CDR3 extends over 13 amino acids. In nucleotides, the CDR3 is TGTGCCATCAGCGGGGGCCGCACAGATACGCAGTATTTT. The encoded protein is CAISGGRTDTQYF.

This chain uses TRBV30 with TRBJ1-1; no clear D. Germline V gives CDR1 GTSNPN, CDR2 SVGIG (reference sequence). V lost 2 bases and J lost 5, with 9 bases in between. The CDR3 runs 12 residues. The CDR3 loop reads CAWSFGWTEAFF. For the CDR3, the DNA is TGTGCCTGGAGTTTTGGCTGGACTGAAGCTTTCTTT.

In the case of this clone: The sample contains more than one DNA sequence encoding this CDR3. The rearrangement joins TRBV7-2 to TRBJ2-5; D is ambiguous. Germline lookup yields CDR1 SGHTA and CDR2 FQGNSA. Trimming pared 2 bases from V and 5 bases from J, leaving 3 bases between. This CDR3 is 11 amino acids long. The CDR3 nucleotides read TGTGCCAGCAGCTTACTGGAGACCCAGTACTTC. Protein product: CASSLLETQYF.

This clone was seen a handful of times. This rearrangement joins TRBV29-1 to TRBJ2-1, with 8 bases that match TRBD1. This CDR3 contains 14 residues. Germline CDR1 and CDR2: SQVTM and ANQGSEA. With V trimmed by 4 bases and J by 3 bases, 5 bases remained unmatched. Here the CDR3 reads CSVAGTGIYNEQFF. CDR3 DNA sequence: TGCAGCGTTGCCGGGACAGGAATCTACAATGAGCAGTTCTTC.

For this clone: Germline is not matched at one junction end, which may reflect a read error. CDR3 bases: TGTACCTGGTCTGGGGCCAACGTCCTGACTTTC. This encodes CTWSGANVLTF. The rearrangement uses TRBV30 and TRBJ2-6; D gene unclear. The CDR3 is 11 residues long. Germline V CDR1 and CDR2: GTSNPN, SVGIG (reference sequence).

In the case of this clone: Other nucleotide sequences in the sample specify the same CDR3. The chain is built from TRBV29-1 and TRBJ1-2; 10 bases line up with TRBD1. This CDR3 contains 12 residues. Trimming cost V 6 bases and J 5 bases; bases outside gene matches: 3. Germline V gives CDR1 SQVTM, CDR2 ANQGSEA. As DNA, the CDR3 is TGCAGCGTGGACAGGGGGGGATATGGCTACACCTTC. Its protein product is CSVDRGGYGYTF.

This sequence joins TRBV6-5 and TRBJ1-1; D is undetermined. This CDR3 is 14 amino acids long. Between the trimmed V and J ends, which lost 5 bases and 5 bases, there was a span of 15 bases. Per germline, CDR1 MNHEY and CDR2 SVGAGI. This CDR3 reads CASSQRGVYTEAFF. The DNA for the CDR3 is TGTGCCAGCAGTCAGCGTGGGGTTTATACTGAAGCTTTCTTT.

This clone was counted a few times. The gene calls are TRBV28 and TRBJ2-7, with 8 positions matching TRBD1. The CDR3 extends over 15 amino acids. Looked up from germline, CDR1 is MDHEN and CDR2 is SYDVKM. CDR3 protein: CASTGANSFSYEQYF. CDR3 nucleotides: TGTGCGTCGACAGGGGCGAACTCCTTCTCCTACGAGCAGTACTTC. The whole variable domain, remainder taken from reference TRBV28 and TRBJ2-7, is DVKVTQSSRYLVKRTGEKVFLECVQDMDHENMFWYRQDPGLGLRLIYFSYDVKMKEKGDIPEGYSVSREKKERFSLILESASTNQTSMYLCASTGANSFSYEQYFGPGTRLTVT.

This clone appeared a few times. V is TRBV27 and J is TRBJ2-2; either TRBD1 or TRBD2 may fit D (5 bases each). Between the trimmed V and J ends, which lost 10 bases and 4 bases, there was a span of 13 bases. CDR1 MNHEY and CDR2 SMNVEV come from the germline V gene (reference sequence). This CDR3 is built from 13 residues. The CDR3 bases are TGTGCCACCTGGGTGGGGACCACCGGGGAGCTGTTTTTT. It yields the protein CATWVGTTGELFF.

This clone was counted between two and nine times. The CDR3, as DNA: TGTGCCAGCAGCCCCAGTTGGCCAGATACGCAGTATTTT. It specifies CASSPSWPDTQYF. This sequence joins TRBV7-2 and TRBJ2-3; D unclear. The CDR3 length is 13 residues. The V gene lost 5 bases and the J gene lost 4 bases, with 10 bases spanning the gap. Germline lookup yields CDR1 SGHTA and CDR2 FQGNSA. Supplemented by reference TRBV7-2 and TRBJ2-3, the full variable domain reads GAGVSQSPSNKVTEKGKDVELRCDPISGHTALYWYRQSLGQGLEFLIYFQGNSAPDKSGLPSDRFSAERTGGSVSTLTIQRTQQEDSAVYLCASSPSWPDTQYFGPGTRLTVL.

The chain carries TRBV7-2 and TRBJ1-4; no clear D gene. This CDR3 region has 14 residues. V was shortened by 8 bases and J by 5 bases, with 15 bases between the two germline ends. CDR1 and CDR2 (germline): SGHTA, FQGNSA. In nucleotides, the CDR3 is TGTGCCAGCCGACGAGAGGCGCGGAATGAAAAACTGTTTTTT. It translates to CASRREARNEKLFF.

V is TRBV4-1 and J is TRBJ2-6; D is possibly TRBD1 (6 bases). V was shortened by 1 base and J by 0 bases, with 13 bases between the two germline ends. This CDR3 contains 18 residues. Germline lookup yields CDR1 MGHRA and CDR2 YSYEKL. This CDR3 is CASSQGGQGSSGANVLTF. In DNA, the CDR3 is TGCGCCAGCAGCCAAGGCGGCCAGGGGAGCTCTGGGGCCAACGTCCTGACTTTC.

The chain recombines TRBV9 with TRBJ2-5; D is uncertain. The ends were cut back, 4 bases at V and 7 bases at J, with 17 bases in the middle. The CDR3 contains 14 residues. CDR1 is SGDLS and CDR2 is YYNGEE in the germline V gene. Here the CDR3 DNA reads TGTGCCAGCAGCCCTCGGAGAAGGGCCGGGACCCAGTACTTC. It specifies CASSPRRRAGTQYF.